Listed below are T cell receptor beta chains from one sample, sequenced in a study of shared clonotypes between healthy human individuals. Clones were sequenced by immunoSEQ multiplex PCR, and TCRdb holds only the in-frame ones, with some missing. The sample lists millions of clones, approximately 95% occurring once. Sequenced sample: naive CD8+ T cells sorted from blood. The receptors were gathered from a man between 18 and 29 years old in good health. The CDR3 runs from the conserved cysteine through the conserved F or W. D genes are given only for firm matches. Size is omitted from some rows. Given values are once, few, many or a class for expanded clones.

clone_size	j_call	v_call	d_call	cdr3_aa	cdr3_nt
NA	TRBJ2-5	TRBV27	NA	CASSLSPQETQYF	TGTGCCAGCAGTTTATCTCCCCAAGAGACCCAGTACTTC
NA	TRBJ2-7	TRBV4-1	NA	CASSQSDTLSYEQYF	TGCGCCAGCAGCCAATCAGACACCCTCTCCTACGAGCAGTACTTC
NA	TRBJ1-2	TRBV27	NA	CASSLSRQGGRGGYTF	TGTGCCAGCAGTTTATCGAGGCAGGGTGGTAGGGGTGGCTACACCTTC
NA	TRBJ2-3	TRBV5-6	TRBD2	CASSLDASGVLDTQYF	TGTGCCAGCAGCTTGGACGCTAGCGGGGTTCTAGATACGCAGTATTTT
NA	TRBJ2-1	TRBV19	TRBD1	CASSSGGPYNEQFF	TGTGCCAGTAGCTCAGGGGGCCCCTACAATGAGCAGTTCTTC
NA	TRBJ1-1	TRBV6-5	NA	CATRTAGESSEAFF	TGTGCCACAAGGACGGCGGGAGAGTCGTCTGAAGCTTTCTTT
NA	TRBJ2-2	TRBV6-5	TRBD1	CASSYRQGRNTGELFF	TGTGCCAGCAGTTACCGACAGGGGAGGAACACCGGGGAGCTGTTTTTT
NA	TRBJ2-7	TRBV5-6	NA	CASSFGGSSYEQYF	TGTGCCAGCAGCTTCGGTGGAAGTTCCTACGAGCAGTACTTC
NA	TRBJ1-4	TRBV30	NA	CAWDEGPNEKLFF	TGTGCCTGGGACGAGGGACCTAATGAAAAACTGTTTTTT
NA	TRBJ2-7	TRBV10-3	TRBD2	CAISTSGRVYEQYF	TGTGCCATTTCAACTAGCGGGAGAGTCTACGAGCAGTACTTC
NA	TRBJ1-5	TRBV7-2	NA	CASSLEGPNLLPQHF	TGTGCCAGCAGCTTAGAGGGGCCTAATCTGTTGCCCCAGCATTTT
NA	TRBJ2-1	TRBV5-6	TRBD1	CASSLSPTGDYNEQFF	TGTGCCAGCAGCTTGTCTCCGACAGGGGATTACAATGAGCAGTTCTTC
NA	TRBJ2-3	TRBV7-9	NA	CASRRGSDTQYF	TGTGCCAGCAGGAGGGGGTCAGATACGCAGTATTTT
NA	TRBJ2-7	TRBV29-1	TRBD2	CSVEGLLAGSSYEQYF	TGCAGCGTTGAAGGGCTACTAGCGGGGAGCTCCTACGAGCAGTACTTC
NA	TRBJ2-3	TRBV10-2	NA	CASRGDPGIQDTQYF	TGCGCCAGCAGGGGGGATCCGGGGATCCAAGATACGCAGTATTTT
NA	TRBJ1-5	TRBV9	NA	CASGEGNQPQHF	TGTGCCAGCGGGGAGGGCAATCAGCCCCAGCATTTT
NA	TRBJ1-2	TRBV5-4	NA	CASSLGILDGLYGYTF	TGTGCCAGCAGCTTGGGAATTTTGGACGGTCTCTATGGCTACACCTTC
NA	TRBJ2-3	TRBV28	TRBD1	CATSDRDATDTQYF	TGTGCCACCTCAGACAGGGACGCCACAGATACGCAGTATTTT
NA	TRBJ2-7	TRBV6-1	TRBD1	CASSALAGGSYEQYF	TGTGCCAGCAGCGCCCTGGCAGGGGGTTCCTACGAGCAGTACTTC
NA	TRBJ2-2	TRBV2	TRBD2	CASSPGLAGGTDGELFF	TGTGCCAGCAGTCCAGGACTAGCGGGAGGAACGGATGGGGAGCTGTTTTTT
once	TRBJ2-7	TRBV21-1	NA	CASSKAPLAGGPSHEQYF	TGTGCCAGCAGCAAAGCTCCACTAGCGGGAGGGCCGAGTCACGAGCAGTACTTC
NA	TRBJ2-5	TRBV30	NA	CAWSEGSGEETQYF	TGTGCCTGGAGTGAGGGTAGCGGAGAAGAGACCCAGTACTTC
NA	TRBJ2-7	TRBV5-1	TRBD1	CASSLSGTGGFEQYF	TGCGCCAGCAGCCTCTCCGGGACAGGGGGCTTCGAGCAGTACTTC
NA	TRBJ1-1	TRBV6-5	TRBD1	CASRGQGPEAFF	TGTGCCAGCAGGGGACAGGGGCCTGAAGCTTTCTTT
NA	TRBJ2-5	TRBV27	NA	CASSSPGRETQYF	TGTGCCAGCAGTTCCCCCGGGCGGGAGACCCAGTACTTC